This entry lists 29 T cell receptor beta chains sequenced from one sample in a study of T cell responses to AZD1222 COVID-19 vaccine. Assay used: immunoSEQ multiplex PCR; TCRdb lists only in-frame clones, some missing. Among some 150,000 clones, over 85% were seen once, and the ten largest hold around 2.6%. Sequenced material: peripheral blood, taken on day 0 of AZD1222 vaccination. The origin of the receptors is an adult in good health.

The CDR3 sequence: CASSLLGGNTGELFF. The CDR3 DNA reads TGTGCCAGCAGCTTACTAGGGGGTAACACCGGGGAGCTGTTTTTT. The chain combines TRBV7-2 with TRBJ2-2; a weak D match, TRBD1 (6 bases). This CDR3 contains 15 residues. From germline, CDR1 is SGHTA and CDR2 FQGNSA. Trimming shortened V by 2 bases and J by 2 bases, and 9 bases separated the two germline ends.

Concerning this clone: Other DNA sequences within the sample encode an identical CDR3. The rearrangement joins TRBV5-1 to TRBJ2-7, with 9 bases aligning to TRBD1. The trim removed 3 bases at V and 1 base at J, leaving 2 bases unmatched. This CDR3 is built from 14 residues. Germline V CDR1 and CDR2: SGHRS, YFSETQ. The CDR3 DNA follows: TGCGCCAGCAGCTCCGGGACAGGGTCCTACGAGCAGTACTTC. This sequence encodes CASSSGTGSYEQYF.

This chain uses TRBV19 with TRBJ1-4; no clear D gene. Trimming took off 5 bases at V and 4 bases at J, with 11 bases between the two ends. CDR3 length: 14 residues. CDR1 and CDR2 from the germline V gene are LNHDA and SQIVND (reference sequence). The DNA for the CDR3 is TGTGCCAGTAGTCTCCCACGGATTAATGAAAAACTGTTTTTT. It specifies CASSLPRINEKLFF.

The rearrangement joins TRBV25-1 to TRBJ1-4; 7 bases are a match to TRBD1. Trimming removed 5 bases from V and 1 base from J; junction bases left unmatched: 4. The CDR3 covers 15 residues. Germline assignment: CDR1 MGHDK and CDR2 SYGVNS. This CDR3 is CASSPRQGTNEKLFF. In DNA form, the CDR3 reads TGTGCCAGCAGTCCCCGACAGGGAACTAATGAAAAACTGTTTTTT.

This chain connects TRBV5-5 to TRBJ1-5, with no clear D. Germline V gene lookup returns CDR1 SGHKS and CDR2 YYEKEE (reference sequence). The CDR3 spans 14 residues. Trimming stripped 0 bases from V and 2 bases from J, with 6 bases between. CDR3 amino acids: CASSLERGNQPQHF. In nucleotides, the CDR3 is TGTGCCAGCAGCTTGGAGAGGGGCAATCAGCCCCAGCATTTT. The whole variable domain, remainder taken from reference TRBV5-5 and TRBJ1-5, is DAGVTQSPTHLIKTRGQQVTLRCSPISGHKSVSWYQQVLGQGPQFIFQYYEKEERGRGNFPDRFSARQFPNYSSELNVNALLLGDSALYLCASSLERGNQPQHFGDGTRLSIL.

This clone was counted a single time. The rearrangement links TRBV7-9 to TRBJ2-2, with 7 bases identical to TRBD2. The CDR3 totals 13 residues. Germline assignment: CDR1 SEHNR and CDR2 FQNEAQ (reference sequence). Trimming at V came to 5 bases and at J to 6 bases, leaving 3 bases not matched to a gene. The CDR3 coding sequence is TGTGCCAGCAGCACGGGGGGACCCGGGGAGCTGTTTTTT. Protein sequence: CASSTGGPGELFF. Drawing the rest from reference TRBV7-9 and TRBJ2-2, the complete variable domain is DTGVSQNPRHKITKRGQNVTFRCDPISEHNRLYWYRQTLGQGPEFLTYFQNEAQLEKSRLLSDRFSAERPKGSFSTLEIQRTEQGDSAMYLCASSTGGPGELFFGEGSRLTVL.

This sequence joins TRBV6-5 and TRBJ2-7, with 10 nucleotides matching TRBD2. CDR1 and CDR2 from the germline V gene are MNHEY and SVGAGI. Unmatched junction bases numbered 3, after V lost 6 bases and J lost 1 base. The CDR3 sequence is 14 residues long. The CDR3 nucleotides read TGTGCCAGCAGCGCTAGCGGGAGTTCCTACGAGCAGTACTTC. This translates into CASSASGSSYEQYF.

The chain joins TRBV30 to TRBJ2-1; D unclear. Germline assignment: CDR1 GTSNPN and CDR2 SVGIG (reference sequence). Trimming took 1 base from V and 2 from J, leaving 6 bases between them. CDR3 length: 13 residues. CDR3 loop: CAWSAGTYNEQFF. CDR3 DNA sequence: TGTGCCTGGAGTGCGGGCACCTACAATGAGCAGTTCTTC. The whole variable domain, filled in from reference TRBV30 and TRBJ2-1, reads SQTIHQWPATLVQPVGSPLSLECTVEGTSNPNLYWYRQAAGRGLQLLFYSVGIGQISSEVPQNLSASRPQDRQFILSSKKLLLSDSGFYLCAWSAGTYNEQFFGPGTRLTVL.

V gene TRBV30 combines with J gene TRBJ1-2, with D uncertain. This CDR3 region has 12 residues. The V and J ends lost 1 base and 8 bases respectively, with 11 bases between them. Looked up from germline, CDR1 is GTSNPN and CDR2 is SVGIG (reference sequence). The CDR3 here is CAWSATGYGYTF. In nucleotides, the CDR3 is TGTGCCTGGAGTGCCACGGGGTACGGCTACACCTTC.

The J gene is TRBJ1-3, the V gene TRBV19; no clear D. Per germline, CDR1 LNHDA and CDR2 SQIVND (reference sequence). The CDR3 runs 14 residues. Trimming shortened V by 2 bases and J by 3 bases, and 8 bases separated the two germline ends. In nucleotides, the CDR3 is TGTGCCAGTAGTATATCGGGGTTTGGAAACACCATATATTTT. The encoded protein is CASSISGFGNTIYF.

The chain employs TRBV18 and TRBJ1-3, with a weak D call TRBD1 (5 bases). The CDR3 consists of 16 residues. Trimming removed 2 bases at V and 3 bases at J, with 14 bases between. Germline CDR1 and CDR2: KGHSH and LQKENI. CDR3 region: CASSPGTRLDGNTIYF. The CDR3 DNA reads as TGTGCCAGCTCACCAGGGACGCGCTTAGATGGAAACACCATATATTTT.

The chain uses TRBV4-1 and TRBJ2-7; D is uncertain. Germline CDR1 and CDR2: MGHRA and YSYEKL. The length of the CDR3 is 15 residues. V was trimmed by 3 bases and J by 1 base, leaving 13 bases between them. Here the CDR3 reads CASSQQFADSYEQYF. The CDR3 DNA reads TGCGCCAGCAGCCAGCAGTTCGCAGATTCCTACGAGCAGTACTTC.

The rearrangement links TRBV5-5 to TRBJ2-3, with 13 bases lining up with TRBD2. The CDR3 length is 16 residues. Germline loops: CDR1 SGHKS, CDR2 YYEKEE (reference sequence). V lost 3 bases and J lost 5; bases outside the gene matches: 6. The CDR3 DNA is TGTGCCAGCAGCTCCGGGACTAGCGGGACGAAAGATACGCAGTATTTT. It encodes CASSSGTSGTKDTQYF.

This clone was detected a few times. This chain connects TRBV2 to TRBJ2-3, with D possibly matching TRBD2 (7 bases). Germline values: CDR1 SNHLY, CDR2 FYNNEI. This CDR3 is 15 amino acids long. V was shortened by 6 bases and J by 1 base, with 14 bases between the two germline ends. The CDR3 here is CASRARGARTDTQYF. CDR3 nucleotides: TGTGCCAGCAGGGCCCGGGGGGCGCGCACAGATACGCAGTATTTT.

The chain has TRBV25-1 and TRBJ2-4; D is perhaps TRBD1 or TRBD2 (5 bases each). Germline assignment: CDR1 MGHDK and CDR2 SYGVNS. The CDR3 extends over 15 amino acids. With 2 bases removed from V and 7 bases from J, the gap between germline ends came to 15 bases. CDR3 amino acids: CASSEGGAEGNIQYF. DNA for the CDR3: TGTGCCAGCAGTGAAGGGGGTGCGGAAGGGAACATTCAGTACTTC. The variable domain in full, with the rest retrieved from reference TRBV25-1 and TRBJ2-4, is EADIYQTPRYLVIGTGKKITLECSQTMGHDKMYWYQQDPGMELHLIHYSYGVNSTEKGDLSSESTVSRIRTEHFPLTLESARPSHTSQYLCASSEGGAEGNIQYFGAGTRLSVL.

This clone was found once. The V and J genes are TRBV6-1 and TRBJ1-2; 10 bases map to TRBD1. Germline trimming cut 3 bases from V and 11 bases from J; bases unmatched to any gene: 6. CDR1 is MNHNS and CDR2 is SASEGT in the germline V gene. The CDR3 has 13 residues. The CDR3 loop reads CASSDGQGVSYTF. For the CDR3, the DNA is TGTGCCAGCAGTGACGGACAGGGGGTTAGTTACACCTTC.

This clone was seen more than once but under ten times. The gene calls are TRBV4-2 and TRBJ1-3; D might be TRBD1 (6 bases). V was trimmed by 2 bases and J by 8 bases, leaving 16 bases between them. The CDR3 totals 15 residues. Looked up from germline, CDR1 is LGHNA and CDR2 is YNFKEQ. For the CDR3, the DNA is TGTGCCAGCAGCCAAACCTTGGGGGGGGCATACACCATATATTTT. Its protein is CASSQTLGGAYTIYF.

This chain connects TRBV9 to TRBJ2-2; D is ambiguous. The ends were cut back, 4 bases at V and 6 bases at J, with 7 bases in the middle. The germline V gene has CDR1 SGDLS and CDR2 YYNGEE. This CDR3 comprises 12 residues. Here the CDR3 reads CASSLRAGELFF. In DNA, the CDR3 is TGTGCCAGCAGCCTTAGGGCCGGGGAGCTGTTTTTT.

There are many counts of this clone. This chain uses TRBV27 with TRBJ2-1; TRBD1 might be the D (5 bases). CDR3 length: 15 amino acids. Germline V gene lookup returns CDR1 MNHEY and CDR2 SMNVEV (reference sequence). Trimming took off 5 bases at V and 7 bases at J, with 18 bases between the two ends. CDR3: CASSQTVMGENEQFF. CDR3 nucleotide sequence: TGTGCCAGCAGTCAGACAGTAATGGGCGAGAATGAGCAGTTCTTC.

V usage is TRBV6-5 and J usage is TRBJ2-3; D is tentatively TRBD1 or TRBD2 (5 bases each). V was trimmed by 2 bases and J by 2 bases, leaving 14 bases between them. The CDR3 spans 16 residues. CDR1 and CDR2 (germline): MNHEY, SVGAGI. The CDR3 DNA is TGTGCCAGCAGTTACGGGGCTAGCTCCGACACAGATACGCAGTATTTT. Translation gives CASSYGASSDTDTQYF.

This sequence joins TRBV19 and TRBJ1-2, with TRBD1 as a possible D gene (5 bases). The CDR3 contains 14 residues. From germline, CDR1 is LNHDA and CDR2 SQIVND (reference sequence). V dropped 0 bases and J dropped 4 bases, with 9 bases sitting between them. In nucleotides, the CDR3 is TGTGCCAGTAGTATAGACAGGGCCACCTATGGCTACACCTTC. It specifies CASSIDRATYGYTF. Full variable domain (rest looked up from reference TRBV19 and TRBJ1-2): DGGITQSPKYLFRKEGQNVTLSCEQNLNHDAMYWYRQDPGQGLRLIYYSQIVNDFQKGDIAEGYSVSREKKESFPLTVTSAQKNPTAFYLCASSIDRATYGYTFGSGTRLTVV.

The chain joins TRBV2 to TRBJ2-1, with 8 bases aligning to TRBD2. J was trimmed by 9 bases and V by 6 bases; bases with no gene match: 10. The germline V gene encodes CDR1 SNHLY and CDR2 FYNNEI. The CDR3 spans 14 residues. CDR3 in amino acids: CASSIGLAPFEQFF. The CDR3 DNA follows: TGTGCCAGCAGCATCGGACTAGCCCCCTTTGAGCAGTTCTTC.

The chain employs TRBV10-1 and TRBJ1-1; D perhaps matches TRBD1 (5 bases). The V and J ends lost 5 bases and 7 bases respectively, with 14 bases between them. CDR1 WNHNN and CDR2 SYGVQD come from the germline V gene (reference sequence). There are 13 residues in the CDR3. The chain's CDR3 is CASSSDRPDEAFF. The CDR3 DNA reads TGCGCCAGCAGTAGTGACAGACCGGATGAAGCTTTCTTT.

The V call is TRBV10-3, the J call TRBJ1-2; D is uncertain. The germline gives CDR1 ENHRY, CDR2 SYGVKD. CDR3 length equals 13 residues. Trimming took 2 bases from V and 8 from J, leaving 12 bases between them. CDR3 sequence: CAISEPGSGGYTF. The CDR3 DNA follows: TGTGCCATCAGTGAGCCCGGATCGGGCGGCTACACCTTC.

The chain couples TRBV5-6 to TRBJ2-1; possible D gene TRBD2, 5 bases. This CDR3 region has 15 residues. V lost 1 base, J lost 2 bases, and 10 bases lay in between. CDR1 and CDR2 (germline): SGHDT, YYEEEE. The DNA for the CDR3 is TGTGCCAGCAGCTTGTTGCGGGCCCCCTACAATGAGCAGTTCTTC. Encoded protein: CASSLLRAPYNEQFF.

CDR3 protein: CASSLGAGVLSYEQYF. The CDR3 nucleotides are TGTGCCAGCAGCTTGGGAGCGGGAGTCCTCTCCTACGAGCAGTACTTC. The rearrangement joins TRBV5-6 to TRBJ2-7, with 8 bases matching TRBD2. The CDR3 covers 16 residues. The trim removed 0 bases at V and 0 bases at J, leaving 5 bases unmatched. The germline V gene has CDR1 SGHDT and CDR2 YYEEEE.

The chain combines TRBV6-5 with TRBJ2-1; TRBD2 matches 7 bases. CDR1 MNHEY and CDR2 SVGAGI come from the germline V gene. The CDR3 consists of 15 residues. The junction had 11 bases not matched to a gene; V was cut back by 7 bases and J by 5 bases. The CDR3 DNA reads as TGTGCCAGCACCCGGGGAGGGGTTGAAAACAATGAGCAGTTCTTC. It translates to CASTRGGVENNEQFF.

The CDR3 sequence is CASSFAVYNEQFF. The CDR3 DNA reads TGTGCCAGCAGTTTTGCGGTCTACAATGAGCAGTTCTTC. This sequence joins TRBV12-3 or TRBV12-4 and TRBJ2-1; D is unresolved. V dropped 3 bases and J dropped 3 bases, with 6 bases sitting between them. CDR3 length equals 13 residues.

The CDR3 is CASSVYRGRAEAFF. CDR3 DNA sequence: TGTGCCAGCAGCGTCTACAGGGGTCGGGCTGAAGCTTTCTTT. The chain employs TRBV5-6 and TRBJ1-1; 7 bases line up with TRBD1. Germline assignment: CDR1 SGHDT and CDR2 YYEEEE. The CDR3 totals 14 residues. J was trimmed by 6 bases and V by 4 bases; bases with no gene match: 9.